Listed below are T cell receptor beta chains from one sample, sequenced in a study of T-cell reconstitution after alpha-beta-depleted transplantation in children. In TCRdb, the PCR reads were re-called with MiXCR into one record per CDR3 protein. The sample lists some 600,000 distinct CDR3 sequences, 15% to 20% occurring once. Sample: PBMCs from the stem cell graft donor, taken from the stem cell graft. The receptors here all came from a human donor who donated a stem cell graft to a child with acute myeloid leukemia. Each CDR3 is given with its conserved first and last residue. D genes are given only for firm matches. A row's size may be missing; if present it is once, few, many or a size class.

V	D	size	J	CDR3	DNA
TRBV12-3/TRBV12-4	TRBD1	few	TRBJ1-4	CASSALRDRLNEKLFF	TGTGCCAGCAGTGCCCTCCGGGACAGGCTTAATGAAAAACTGTTTTTT
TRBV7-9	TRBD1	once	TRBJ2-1	CASSPITGGDYNEQFF	TGTGCCAGCAGCCCGATAACAGGGGGCGACTACAATGAGCAGTTCTTC
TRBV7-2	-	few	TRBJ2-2	CASSLRQENTGELFF	TGTGCCAGCAGCTTGAGACAGGAGAACACCGGGGAGCTGTTTTTT
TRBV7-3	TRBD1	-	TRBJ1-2	CASSKTGGAGYGYTF	TGTGCCAGCAGCAAGACAGGGGGCGCCGGCTATGGCTACACCTTC
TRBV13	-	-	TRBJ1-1	CASSVIPRQANTEAFF	TGTGCCAGCAGCGTGATTCCGAGACAGGCTAACACTGAAGCTTTCTTT
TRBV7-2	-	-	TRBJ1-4	CASSPLHLSEKLFF	TGTGCCAGCAGCCCACTCCATCTTTCGGAAAAACTGTTTTTT
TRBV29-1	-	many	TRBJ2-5	CSVEDQASEIQETQYF	TGCAGCGTTGAAGATCAGGCGTCGGAGATCCAAGAGACCCAGTACTTC
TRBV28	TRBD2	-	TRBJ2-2	CASSRGGLAGSNTGELFF	TGTGCCAGCAGCCGGGGGGGCCTAGCGGGGTCCAACACCGGGGAGCTGTTTTTT
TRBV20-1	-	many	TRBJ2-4	CSARDLGGVIAKNIQYF	TGCAGTGCTAGAGATCTCGGCGGGGTAATAGCCAAAAACATTCAGTACTTC
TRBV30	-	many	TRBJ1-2	CAWSVHSYGYTF	TGTGCCTGGAGTGTACACAGTTATGGCTACACCTTC
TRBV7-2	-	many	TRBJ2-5	CASSLGPGQETQYF	TGTGCCAGCAGCTTAGGGCCAGGGCAAGAGACCCAGTACTTC
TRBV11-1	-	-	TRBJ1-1	CASLTTGRMMNTEAFF	TGTGCCAGCCTCACCACAGGGCGCATGATGAACACTGAAGCTTTCTTT
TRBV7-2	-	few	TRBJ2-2	CASRQANTGELFF	TGTGCCAGCCGACAGGCAAACACCGGGGAGCTGTTTTTT
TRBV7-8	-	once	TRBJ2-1	CASSLTSHREQFF	TGTGCCAGCAGCTTAACTAGCCACCGCGAGCAGTTCTTC
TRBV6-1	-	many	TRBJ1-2	CASSRDGSAPGYTF	TGTGCCAGCAGCCGCGACGGGTCGGCGCCTGGCTACACCTTC